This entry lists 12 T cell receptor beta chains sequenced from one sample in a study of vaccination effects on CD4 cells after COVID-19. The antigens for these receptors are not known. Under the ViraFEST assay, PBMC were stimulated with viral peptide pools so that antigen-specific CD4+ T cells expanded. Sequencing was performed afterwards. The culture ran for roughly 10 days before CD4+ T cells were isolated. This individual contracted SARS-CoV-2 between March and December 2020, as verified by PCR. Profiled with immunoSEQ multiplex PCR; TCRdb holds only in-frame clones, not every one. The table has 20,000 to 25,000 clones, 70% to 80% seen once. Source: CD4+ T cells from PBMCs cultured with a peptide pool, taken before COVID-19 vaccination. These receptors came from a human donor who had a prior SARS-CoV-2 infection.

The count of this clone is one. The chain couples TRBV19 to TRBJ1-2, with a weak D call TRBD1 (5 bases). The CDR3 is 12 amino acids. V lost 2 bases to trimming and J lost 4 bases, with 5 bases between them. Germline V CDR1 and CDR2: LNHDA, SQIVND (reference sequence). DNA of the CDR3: TGTGCCAGTAGTATAACAGGCTATGGCTACACCTTC. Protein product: CASSITGYGYTF.

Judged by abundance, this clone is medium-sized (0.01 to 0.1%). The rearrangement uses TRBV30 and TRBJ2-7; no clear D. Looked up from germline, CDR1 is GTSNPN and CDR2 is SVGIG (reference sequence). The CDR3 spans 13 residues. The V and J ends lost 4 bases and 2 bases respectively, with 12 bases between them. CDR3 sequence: CAWTRARTYEQYF. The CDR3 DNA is TGTGCCTGGACCCGGGCCAGAACCTACGAGCAGTACTTC.

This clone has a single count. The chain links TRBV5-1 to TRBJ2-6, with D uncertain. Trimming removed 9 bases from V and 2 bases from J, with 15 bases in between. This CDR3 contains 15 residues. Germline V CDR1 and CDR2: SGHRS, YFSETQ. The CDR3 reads CATQTIPTGANVLTF. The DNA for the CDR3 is TGCGCCACCCAGACCATCCCGACTGGGGCCAACGTCCTGACTTTC.

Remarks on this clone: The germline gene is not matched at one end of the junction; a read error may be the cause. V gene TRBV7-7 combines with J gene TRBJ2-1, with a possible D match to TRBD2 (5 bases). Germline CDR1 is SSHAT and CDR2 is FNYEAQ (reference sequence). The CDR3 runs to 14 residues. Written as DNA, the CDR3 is TGTGCTAGCAGCTTAGAGGGTCGGGGCAATGAGCAGTTCTTC. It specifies CASSLEGRGNEQFF.

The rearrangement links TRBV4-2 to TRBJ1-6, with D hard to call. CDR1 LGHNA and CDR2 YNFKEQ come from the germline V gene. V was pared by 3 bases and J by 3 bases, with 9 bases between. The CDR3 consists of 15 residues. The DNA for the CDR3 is TGTGCCAGCAGCCAGGAGGTCCGCTATAATTCACCCCTCCACTTT. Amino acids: CASSQEVRYNSPLHF.

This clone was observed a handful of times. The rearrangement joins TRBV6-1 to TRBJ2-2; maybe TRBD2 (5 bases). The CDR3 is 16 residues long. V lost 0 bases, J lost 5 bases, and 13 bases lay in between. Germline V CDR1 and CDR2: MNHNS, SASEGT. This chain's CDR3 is CASSEASYPGTGELFF. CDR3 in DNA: TGTGCCAGCAGTGAAGCTTCCTACCCGGGGACCGGGGAGCTGTTTTTT.

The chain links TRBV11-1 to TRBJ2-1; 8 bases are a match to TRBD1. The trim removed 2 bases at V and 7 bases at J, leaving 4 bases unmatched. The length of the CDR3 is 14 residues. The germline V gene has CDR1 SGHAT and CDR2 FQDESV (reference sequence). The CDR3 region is CASSLWTGRNEQFF. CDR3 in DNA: TGTGCCAGCAGCTTATGGACAGGGAGAAATGAGCAGTTCTTC.

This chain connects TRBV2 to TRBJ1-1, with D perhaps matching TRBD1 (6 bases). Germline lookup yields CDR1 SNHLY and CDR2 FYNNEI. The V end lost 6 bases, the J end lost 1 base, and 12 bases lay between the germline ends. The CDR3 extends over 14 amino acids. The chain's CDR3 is CASREGGTNTEAFF. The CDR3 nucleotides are TGTGCCAGCAGAGAGGGGGGGACGAACACTGAAGCTTTCTTT.

The CDR3 DNA sequence: TGTGCCAGCAGTTCGCGGGGGACAGATACGCAGTATTTT. Translation gives CASSSRGTDTQYF. The gene calls are TRBV27 and TRBJ2-3, with 7 bases aligning to TRBD2. Per the germline V gene, CDR1 is MNHEY and CDR2 is SMNVEV (reference sequence). The CDR3 is 13 residues long. Unmatched junction bases numbered 1, after V lost 4 bases and J lost 3 bases.

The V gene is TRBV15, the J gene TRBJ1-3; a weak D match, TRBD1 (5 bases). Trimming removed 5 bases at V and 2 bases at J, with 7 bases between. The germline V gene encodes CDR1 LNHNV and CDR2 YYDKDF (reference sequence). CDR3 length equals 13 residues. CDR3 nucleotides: TGTGCCACCAGCGGGACGACTGGAAACACCATATATTTT. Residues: CATSGTTGNTIYF.

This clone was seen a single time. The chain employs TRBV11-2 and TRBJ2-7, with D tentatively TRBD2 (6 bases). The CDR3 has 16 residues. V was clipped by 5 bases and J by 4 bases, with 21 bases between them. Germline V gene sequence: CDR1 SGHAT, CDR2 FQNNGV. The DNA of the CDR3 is TGTGCCAGCAGCACCCCCCAACGGACTAAGGGTTACGAGCAGTACTTC. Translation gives CASSTPQRTKGYEQYF.

In DNA, the CDR3 is TGTGCCAGCAGCCAAGTGACAGCGGGGGGGAGCTCCTACGAGCAGTACTTC. Translating it yields CASSQVTAGGSSYEQYF. The genes are TRBV14 and TRBJ2-7, with 10 bases lining up with TRBD2. CDR1 SGHDN and CDR2 FVKESK come from the germline V gene. J lost 0 bases, V lost 1 base, and 6 bases had no gene match. This CDR3 has 17 residues.